A selection of T cell receptor beta chains follows, all from one sample in a study of cytomegalovirus exposure and HLA in healthy donors. Profiling relied on immunoSEQ multiplex PCR, and the TCRdb table lists in-frame clones only, not all of them. The table lists about 160,000 clones, roughly 80% of them singletons. Sample: PBMCs. Source of these receptors: a man between 25 and 39 years old in good health and CMV-seropositive. CDR3s include the opening cysteine and the closing phenylalanine or tryptophan. A D gene is named only where the DNA matches it firmly. Expanded clones are given a class, and other clones once, few, many or no size at all.

abundance,v_gene,d_gene,j_gene,CDR3aa,CDR3nt
NA,TRBV13,TRBD1,TRBJ2-1,CASSLGPGQKHNEQFF,TGTGCCAGCAGCTTAGGCCCGGGACAGAAGCACAATGAGCAGTTCTTC
NA,TRBV7-2,NA,TRBJ2-7,CASSSSNTGLQYF,TGTGCCAGCAGCTCGAGTAATACAGGTCTCCAGTACTTC
NA,TRBV10-3,TRBD1,TRBJ2-7,CAITELVGTDYEQYF,TGTGCCATCACCGAATTAGTGGGGACAGACTACGAGCAGTACTTC
NA,TRBV2,NA,TRBJ2-2,CASSGGQGNTGELFF,TGTGCCAGCAGTGGTGGGCAGGGGAACACCGGGGAGCTGTTTTTT
NA,TRBV7-2,NA,TRBJ2-1,CASSPSSSYNEQFF,TGTGCCAGCAGCCCCTCGAGCTCCTACAATGAGCAGTTCTTC
NA,TRBV7-2,TRBD1,TRBJ1-5,CASSLDRGNQPQHF,TGTGCCAGCAGCCTCGACAGGGGCAATCAGCCCCAGCATTTT
NA,TRBV29-1,NA,TRBJ2-7,CSVRAARYEQYF,TGCAGCGTCCGCGCCGCCCGCTACGAGCAGTACTTC
few,TRBV30,TRBD1,TRBJ1-2,CAWADREPPIYGYTF,TGTGCCTGGGCGGACAGGGAACCCCCCATCTATGGCTACACCTTC
NA,TRBV6-5,NA,TRBJ1-1,CASQHRGTEAFF,TGTGCCAGCCAGCACCGAGGGACTGAAGCTTTCTTT
once,TRBV18,NA,TRBJ2-7,CASSPQEGLISYEQYF,TGTGCCAGCTCACCCCAAGAGGGACTCATCTCCTACGAGCAGTACTTC